This TCR beta chain was observed in a study of blood T cell repertoires in COVID-19 (dated by TCRdb to about 2020). Study-wide context: Collaborator samples came from the United States, Italy and Spain and covered acute and convalescent phases of COVID-19. The material from the prospective study consisted of cDNA or gDNA derived from T cells, B-cell-depleted T cells, or PBMCs. The dataset comprised deeply sampled blood TCRbeta repertoires from subjects exposed to, actively infected with, or recovered from COVID-19. The repertoires were made available in a free public database intended to serve as a resource for research on the immune response to SARS-CoV-2. The samples were drawn from the first 160 participants of the ongoing ImmuneRACE study and from some 1,300 subjects provided by 6 global collaborators. The sample metadata nearly always contained a de-identified subject ID, COVID-19 status, age in years and sex. Where available, HLA class I and class II types were taken from metadata supplied by the sample provider and were not determined by assay-based typing.

Its CDR3 holds 15 amino acids, cysteine through phenylalanine. The DNA shown is the 45-base CDR3, in frame from base 1. Sequences MNHEY (CDR1) and SMNVEV (CDR2) are obtained from the germline V gene (reference sequence). V is shortened by 8 bases, J by 2 bases, and the region joining them spans 19 bases. A word on this clone: This clone's antigen is unknown. Base qualities are not provided; no much larger clone lies one nucleotide away.

The collaborating institutions used their own protocols to collect whole blood in K2EDTA tubes. For TCRbeta analysis, collaborator samples were shipped as frozen whole blood, as isolated PBMCs, or as DNA extracted from either sample type. Overall study results and their limits: The quantity of clinical and demographic metadata differed by source and by participant and was supplied without curation.

The immunoSEQ Assay, a bias-controlled multiplex PCR, was used to amplify TCRbeta CDR3 regions from genomic DNA. The original methods were these. Nucleated cell counts per sample were estimated from amplification of reference gene primers within the assay. To quantify the absolute abundance of each unique TCRbeta CDR3 rearrangement, sequence reads were collapsed and filtered. For each sample, productive Simpson clonality was calculated by taking the square root of Simpson's diversity index across productive rearrangements. TCRdb obtained this table from immuneACCESS and retained in-frame rearrangements with V and J assigned. These tables miss some clones; where compared with another copy, unresolved V genes account for less than half of the shortfall, and the remainder is unexplained. Clonal size and the V and J genes are those of that table, whereas D and trimming came from the DNA. Counted in this sample were a few hundred thousand clones; around 86% of them appeared once. Around 1.5% of the sample goes to the ten largest clones.

The chain couples TRBV27 to TRBJ2-7; a weak D assignment points to TRBD2 (5 bases agree). The TCR comes from a woman aged 50 to 65 with acute or convalescent COVID-19. The material sequenced was peripheral blood. The DNA reads TGTGCCAGCGGCCATGGTCTAGCAGTAACCTACGAGCAGTACTTC. Its translation is CASGHGLAVTYEQYF.